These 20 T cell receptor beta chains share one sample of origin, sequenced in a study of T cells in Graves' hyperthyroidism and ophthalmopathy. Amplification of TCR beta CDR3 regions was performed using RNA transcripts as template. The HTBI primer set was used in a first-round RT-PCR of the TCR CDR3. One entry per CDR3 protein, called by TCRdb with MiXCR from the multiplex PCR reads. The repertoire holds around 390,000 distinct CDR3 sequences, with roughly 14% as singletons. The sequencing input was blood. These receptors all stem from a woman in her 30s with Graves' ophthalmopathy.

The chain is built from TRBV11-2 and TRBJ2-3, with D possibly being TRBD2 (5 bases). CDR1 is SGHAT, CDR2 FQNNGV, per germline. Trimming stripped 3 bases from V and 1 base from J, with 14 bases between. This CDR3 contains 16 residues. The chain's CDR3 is CASSLFVGEGTDTQYF. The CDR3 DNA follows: TGTGCCAGCAGCTTGTTTGTGGGAGAGGGCACAGATACGCAGTATTTT.

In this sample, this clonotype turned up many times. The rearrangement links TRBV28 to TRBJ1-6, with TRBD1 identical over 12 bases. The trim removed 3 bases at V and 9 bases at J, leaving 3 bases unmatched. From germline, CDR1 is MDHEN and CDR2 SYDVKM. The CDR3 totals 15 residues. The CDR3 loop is CASSFRDRGRSPLHF. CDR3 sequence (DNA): TGTGCCAGCAGTTTCCGGGACAGGGGGCGTTCACCCCTCCACTTT.

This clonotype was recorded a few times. CDR3: CASSPTIDSEGYGYTF. The CDR3 DNA follows: TGTGCCAGCAGCCCTACAATAGACAGCGAGGGCTATGGCTACACCTTC. The chain employs TRBV9 and TRBJ1-2, with a tentative D call TRBD1 (5 bases). Trimming took off 4 bases at V and 4 bases at J, with 20 bases between the two ends. Germline-derived CDR1 and CDR2 are SGDLS and YYNGEE. CDR3 length equals 16 residues.

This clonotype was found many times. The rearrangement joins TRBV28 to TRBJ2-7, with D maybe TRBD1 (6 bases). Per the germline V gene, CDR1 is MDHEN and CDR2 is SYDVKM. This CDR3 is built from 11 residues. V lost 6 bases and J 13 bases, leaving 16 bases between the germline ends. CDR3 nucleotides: TGTGCCAGCAGAGATCCGGGACACCTTTACTTC. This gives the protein CASRDPGHLYF.

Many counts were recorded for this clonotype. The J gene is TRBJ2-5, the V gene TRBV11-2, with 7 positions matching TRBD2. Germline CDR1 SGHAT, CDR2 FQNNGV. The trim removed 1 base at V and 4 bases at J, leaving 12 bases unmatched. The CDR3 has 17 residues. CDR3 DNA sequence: TGTGCCAGCAGCTTAGTTCCCCGGACTAGTGGGCGAGAGACCCAGTACTTC. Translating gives CASSLVPRTSGRETQYF.

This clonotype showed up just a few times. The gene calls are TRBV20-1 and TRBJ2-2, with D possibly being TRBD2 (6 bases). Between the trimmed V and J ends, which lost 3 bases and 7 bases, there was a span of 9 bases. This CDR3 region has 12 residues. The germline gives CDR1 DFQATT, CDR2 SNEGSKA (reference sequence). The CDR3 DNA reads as TGCAGTGCTAGGCGGGGTCACGGGGAGCTGTTTTTT. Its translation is CSARRGHGELFF.

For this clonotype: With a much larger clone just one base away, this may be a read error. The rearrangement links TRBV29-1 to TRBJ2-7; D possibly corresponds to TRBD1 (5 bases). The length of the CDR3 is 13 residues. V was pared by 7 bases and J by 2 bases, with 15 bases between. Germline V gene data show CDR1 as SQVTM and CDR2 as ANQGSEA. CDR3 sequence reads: CSAVRQGTYEQYF. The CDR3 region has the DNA TGCAGCGCTGTTCGGCAGGGTACCTACGAGCAGTACTTC.

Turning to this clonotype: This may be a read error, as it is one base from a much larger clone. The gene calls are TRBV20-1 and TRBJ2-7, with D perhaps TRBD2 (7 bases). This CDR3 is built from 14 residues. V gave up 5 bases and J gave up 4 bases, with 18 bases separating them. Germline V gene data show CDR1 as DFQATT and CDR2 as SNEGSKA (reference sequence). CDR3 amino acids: CSAGAQRGQYEQYF. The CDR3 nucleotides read TGCAGTGCTGGAGCCCAGCGGGGACAATACGAGCAGTACTTC.

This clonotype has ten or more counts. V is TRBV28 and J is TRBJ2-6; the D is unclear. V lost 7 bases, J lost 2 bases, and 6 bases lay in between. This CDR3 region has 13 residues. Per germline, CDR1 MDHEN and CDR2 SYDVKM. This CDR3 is CASKGTGANVLTF. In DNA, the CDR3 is TGTGCCAGCAAAGGGACTGGGGCCAACGTCCTGACTTTC. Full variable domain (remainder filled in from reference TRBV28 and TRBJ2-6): DVKVTQSSRYLVKRTGEKVFLECVQDMDHENMFWYRQDPGLGLRLIYFSYDVKMKEKGDIPEGYSVSREKKERFSLILESASTNQTSMYLCASKGTGANVLTFGAGSRLTVL.

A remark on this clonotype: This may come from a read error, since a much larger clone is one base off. CDR3 residues: CASTLAGGVSQPQHF. Here the CDR3 DNA reads TGTGCCAGCACCTTGGCAGGGGGAGTAAGTCAGCCCCAGCATTTT. The rearrangement uses TRBV7-2 and TRBJ1-5, with 7 positions matching TRBD1. Trimming at V came to 7 bases and at J to 6 bases, leaving 12 bases not matched to a gene. Germline V lookup: CDR1 SGHTA, CDR2 FQGNSA. The CDR3 totals 15 residues.

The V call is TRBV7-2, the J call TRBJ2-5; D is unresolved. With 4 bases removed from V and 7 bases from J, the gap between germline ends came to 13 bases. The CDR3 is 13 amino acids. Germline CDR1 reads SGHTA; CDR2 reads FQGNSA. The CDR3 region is CASSYAGSGTQYF. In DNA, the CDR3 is TGTGCCAGCAGCTACGCCGGCTCTGGGACCCAGTACTTC.

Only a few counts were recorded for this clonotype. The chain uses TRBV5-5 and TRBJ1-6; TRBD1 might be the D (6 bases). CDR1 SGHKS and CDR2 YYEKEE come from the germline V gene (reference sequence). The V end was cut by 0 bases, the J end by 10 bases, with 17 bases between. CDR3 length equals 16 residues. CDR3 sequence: CASSLEQGNFLSPLHF. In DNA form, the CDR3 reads TGTGCCAGCAGCTTGGAACAGGGCAATTTTCTATCACCCCTCCACTTT.

For the CDR3, the DNA is TGCAGTGCTAGGACAGCCAATTCCTACGAGCAGTACTTC. It translates to CSARTANSYEQYF. This sequence joins TRBV20-1 and TRBJ2-7; D is possibly TRBD1 (5 bases). Germline assignment: CDR1 DFQATT and CDR2 SNEGSKA (reference sequence). Trimming took off 3 bases at V and 1 base at J, with 10 bases between the two ends. The CDR3 runs to 13 residues.

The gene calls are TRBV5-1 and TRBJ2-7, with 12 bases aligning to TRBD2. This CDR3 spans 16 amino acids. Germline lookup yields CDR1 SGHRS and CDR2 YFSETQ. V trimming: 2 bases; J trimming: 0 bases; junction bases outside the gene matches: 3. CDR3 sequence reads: CASSLGLAGSSYEQYF. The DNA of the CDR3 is TGCGCCAGCAGCTTAGGACTAGCGGGATCCTCCTACGAGCAGTACTTC. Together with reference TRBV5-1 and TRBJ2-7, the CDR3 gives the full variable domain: KAGVTQTPRYLIKTRGQQVTLSCSPISGHRSVSWYQQTPGQGLQFLFEYFSETQRNKGNFPGRFSGRQFSNSRSEMNVSTLELGDSALYLCASSLGLAGSSYEQYFGPGTRLTVT.

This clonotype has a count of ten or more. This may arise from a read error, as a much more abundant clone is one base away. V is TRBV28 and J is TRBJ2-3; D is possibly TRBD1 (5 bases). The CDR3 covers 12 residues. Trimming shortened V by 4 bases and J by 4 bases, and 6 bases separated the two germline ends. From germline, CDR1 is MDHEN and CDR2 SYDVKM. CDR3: CASSSGPDTQYF. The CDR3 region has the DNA TGTGCCAGCAGTTCAGGGCCAGATACGCAGTATTTT. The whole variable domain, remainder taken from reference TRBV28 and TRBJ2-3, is DVKVTQSSRYLVKRTGEKVFLECVQDMDHENMFWYRQDPGLGLRLIYFSYDVKMKEKGDIPEGYSVSREKKERFSLILESASTNQTSMYLCASSSGPDTQYFGPGTRLTVL.

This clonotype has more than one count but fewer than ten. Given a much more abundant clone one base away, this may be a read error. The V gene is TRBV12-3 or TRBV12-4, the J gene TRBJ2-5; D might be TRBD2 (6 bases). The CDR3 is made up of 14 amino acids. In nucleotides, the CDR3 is TGTGTCAGCAGTCCGGGGGTGGGGCGGGAGACCCAGTACTTC. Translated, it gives CVSSPGVGRETQYF.

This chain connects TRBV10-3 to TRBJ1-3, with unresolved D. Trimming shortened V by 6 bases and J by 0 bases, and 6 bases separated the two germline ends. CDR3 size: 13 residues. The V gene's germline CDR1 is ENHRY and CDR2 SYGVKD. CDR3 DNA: TGTGCCATCAGGGCAGACTCTGGAAACACCATATATTTT. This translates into CAIRADSGNTIYF.

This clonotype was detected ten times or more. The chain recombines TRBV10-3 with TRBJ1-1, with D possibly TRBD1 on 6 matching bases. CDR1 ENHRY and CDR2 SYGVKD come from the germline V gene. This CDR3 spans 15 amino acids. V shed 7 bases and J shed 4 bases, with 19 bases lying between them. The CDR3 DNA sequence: TGTGCCATCACCCGAATCCCAGGGGAGGGCACTGAAGCTTTCTTT. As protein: CAITRIPGEGTEAFF.

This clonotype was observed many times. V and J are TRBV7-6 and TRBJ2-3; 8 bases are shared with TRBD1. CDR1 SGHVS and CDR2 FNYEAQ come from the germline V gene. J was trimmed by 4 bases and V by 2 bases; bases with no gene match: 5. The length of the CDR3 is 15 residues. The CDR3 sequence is CASSLLTGVADTQYF. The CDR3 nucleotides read TGTGCCAGCAGCTTATTGACAGGGGTAGCAGATACGCAGTATTTT.

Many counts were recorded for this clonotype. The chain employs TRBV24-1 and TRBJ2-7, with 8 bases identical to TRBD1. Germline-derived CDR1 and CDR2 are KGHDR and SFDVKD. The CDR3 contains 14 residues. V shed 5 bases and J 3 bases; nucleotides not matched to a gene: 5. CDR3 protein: CATSAGTGGYEQYF. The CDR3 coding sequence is TGTGCCACCAGTGCGGGCACAGGGGGCTACGAGCAGTACTTC.